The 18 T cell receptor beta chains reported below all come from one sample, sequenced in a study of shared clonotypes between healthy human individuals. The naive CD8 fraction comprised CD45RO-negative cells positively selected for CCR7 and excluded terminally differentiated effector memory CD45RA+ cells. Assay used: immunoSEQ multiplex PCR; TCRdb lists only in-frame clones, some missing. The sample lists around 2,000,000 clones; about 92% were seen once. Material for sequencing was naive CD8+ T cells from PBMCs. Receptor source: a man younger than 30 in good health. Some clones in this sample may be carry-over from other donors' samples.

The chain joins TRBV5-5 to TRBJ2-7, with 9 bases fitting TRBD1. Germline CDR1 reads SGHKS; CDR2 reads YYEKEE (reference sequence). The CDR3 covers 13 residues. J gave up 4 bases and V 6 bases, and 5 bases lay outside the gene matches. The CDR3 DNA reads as TGTGCCAGCAACGGGGACAGGGCTTACGAGCAGTACTTC. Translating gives CASNGDRAYEQYF.

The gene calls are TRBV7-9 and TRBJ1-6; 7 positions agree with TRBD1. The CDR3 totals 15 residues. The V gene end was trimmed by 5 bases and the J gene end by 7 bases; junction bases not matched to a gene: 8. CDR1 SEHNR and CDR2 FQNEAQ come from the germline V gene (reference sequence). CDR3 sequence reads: CASSETGTENSPLHF. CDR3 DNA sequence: TGTGCCAGCAGCGAAACCGGGACAGAGAATTCACCCCTCCACTTT.

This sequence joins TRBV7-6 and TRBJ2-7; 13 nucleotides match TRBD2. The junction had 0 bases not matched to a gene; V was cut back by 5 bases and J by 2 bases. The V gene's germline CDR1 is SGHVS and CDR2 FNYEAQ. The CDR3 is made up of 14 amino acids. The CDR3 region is CASSTSGRAYEQYF. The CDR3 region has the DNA TGTGCCAGCAGCACTAGCGGGAGGGCCTACGAGCAGTACTTC.

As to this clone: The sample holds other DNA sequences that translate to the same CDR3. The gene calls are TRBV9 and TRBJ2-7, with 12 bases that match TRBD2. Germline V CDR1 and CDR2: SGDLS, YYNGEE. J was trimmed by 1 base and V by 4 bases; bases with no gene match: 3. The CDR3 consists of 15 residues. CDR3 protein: CASSPSGGVSYEQYF. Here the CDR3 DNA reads TGTGCCAGCAGCCCTAGCGGGGGGGTTTCCTACGAGCAGTACTTC.

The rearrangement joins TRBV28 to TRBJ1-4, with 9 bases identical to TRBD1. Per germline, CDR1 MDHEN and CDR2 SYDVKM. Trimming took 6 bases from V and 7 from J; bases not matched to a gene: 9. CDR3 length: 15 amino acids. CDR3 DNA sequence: TGTGCCAGCAGCCTACAGGGGGCGACCGTTGAAAAACTGTTTTTT. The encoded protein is CASSLQGATVEKLFF. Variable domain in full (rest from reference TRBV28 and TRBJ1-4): DVKVTQSSRYLVKRTGEKVFLECVQDMDHENMFWYRQDPGLGLRLIYFSYDVKMKEKGDIPEGYSVSREKKERFSLILESASTNQTSMYLCASSLQGATVEKLFFGSGTQLSVL.

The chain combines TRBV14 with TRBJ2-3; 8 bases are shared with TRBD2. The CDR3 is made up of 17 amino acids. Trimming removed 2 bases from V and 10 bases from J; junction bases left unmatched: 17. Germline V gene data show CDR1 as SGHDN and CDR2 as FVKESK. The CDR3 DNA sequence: TGTGCCAGCAGCCAAAATTCTCCGGGACTAGAGGTCTGGTCGCAGTATTTT. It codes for CASSQNSPGLEVWSQYF.

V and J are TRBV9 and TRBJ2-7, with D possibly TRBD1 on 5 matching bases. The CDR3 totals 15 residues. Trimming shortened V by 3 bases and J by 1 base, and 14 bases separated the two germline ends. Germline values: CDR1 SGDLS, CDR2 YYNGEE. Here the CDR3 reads CASSGDGQGSYEQYF. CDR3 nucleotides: TGTGCCAGCAGCGGAGATGGCCAGGGATCCTACGAGCAGTACTTC.

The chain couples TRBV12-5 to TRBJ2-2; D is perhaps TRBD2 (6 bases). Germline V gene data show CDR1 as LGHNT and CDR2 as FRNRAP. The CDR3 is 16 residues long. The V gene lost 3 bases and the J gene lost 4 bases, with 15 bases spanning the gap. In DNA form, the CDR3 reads TGTGCTAGTGGTTTTATAACGGGAGAGGTCACCGGGGAGCTGTTTTTT. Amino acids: CASGFITGEVTGELFF.

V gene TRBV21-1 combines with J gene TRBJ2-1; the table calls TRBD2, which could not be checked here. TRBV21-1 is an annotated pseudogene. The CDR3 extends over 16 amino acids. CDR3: CASTPGLAGAYNEQFF. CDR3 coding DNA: TGTGCCAGCACCCCCGGGCTAGCGGGAGCCTACAATGAGCAGTTCTTC.

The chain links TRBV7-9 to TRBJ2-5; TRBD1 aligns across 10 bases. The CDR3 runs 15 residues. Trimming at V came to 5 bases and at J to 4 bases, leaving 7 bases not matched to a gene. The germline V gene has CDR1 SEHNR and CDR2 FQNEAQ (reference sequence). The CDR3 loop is CASSIGTGELETQYF. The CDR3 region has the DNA TGTGCCAGCAGCATCGGGACAGGGGAGTTAGAGACCCAGTACTTC.

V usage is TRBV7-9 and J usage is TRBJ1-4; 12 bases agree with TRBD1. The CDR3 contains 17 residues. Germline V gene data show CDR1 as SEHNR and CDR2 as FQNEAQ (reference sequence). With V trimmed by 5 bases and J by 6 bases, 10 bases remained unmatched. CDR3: CASSRGTGGAIDEKLFF. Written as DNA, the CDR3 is TGTGCCAGCAGCCGTGGGACAGGGGGCGCGATCGATGAAAAACTGTTTTTT.

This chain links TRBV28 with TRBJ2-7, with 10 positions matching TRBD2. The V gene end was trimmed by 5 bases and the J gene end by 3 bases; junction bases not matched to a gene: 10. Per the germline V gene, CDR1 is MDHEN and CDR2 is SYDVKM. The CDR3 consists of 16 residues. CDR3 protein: CASSPHPRTSGYEQYF. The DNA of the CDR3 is TGTGCCAGCAGTCCCCACCCCCGGACTAGCGGCTACGAGCAGTACTTC. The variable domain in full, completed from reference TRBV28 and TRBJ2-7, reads DVKVTQSSRYLVKRTGEKVFLECVQDMDHENMFWYRQDPGLGLRLIYFSYDVKMKEKGDIPEGYSVSREKKERFSLILESASTNQTSMYLCASSPHPRTSGYEQYFGPGTRLTVT.

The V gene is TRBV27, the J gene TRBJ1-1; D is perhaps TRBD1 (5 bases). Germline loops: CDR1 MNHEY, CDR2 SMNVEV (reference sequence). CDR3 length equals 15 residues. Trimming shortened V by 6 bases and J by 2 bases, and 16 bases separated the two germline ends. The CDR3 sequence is CASSLSLGGNTEAFF. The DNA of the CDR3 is TGTGCCAGCAGCCTTTCTCTTGGGGGTAACACTGAAGCTTTCTTT.

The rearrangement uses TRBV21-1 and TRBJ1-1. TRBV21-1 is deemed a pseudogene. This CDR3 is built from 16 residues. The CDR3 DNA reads TGTGCCAGCAGCCCTGAGGAGGGGAGAGGGGCCACTGAAGCTTTCTTT. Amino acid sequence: CASSPEEGRGATEAFF.

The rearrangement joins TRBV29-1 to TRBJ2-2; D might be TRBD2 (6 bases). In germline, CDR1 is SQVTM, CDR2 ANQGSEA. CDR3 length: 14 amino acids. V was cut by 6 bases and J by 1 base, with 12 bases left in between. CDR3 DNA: TGCAGCGTCTCCGGCGGGGTGAACACCGGGGAGCTGTTTTTT. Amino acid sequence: CSVSGGVNTGELFF.

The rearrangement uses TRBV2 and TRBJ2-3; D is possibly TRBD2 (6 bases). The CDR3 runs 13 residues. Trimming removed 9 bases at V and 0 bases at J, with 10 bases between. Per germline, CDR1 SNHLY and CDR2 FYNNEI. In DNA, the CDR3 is TGTGCCAGGCCGGGACTGAGCACAGATACGCAGTATTTT. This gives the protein CARPGLSTDTQYF. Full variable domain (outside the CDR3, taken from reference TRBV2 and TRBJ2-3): EPEVTQTPSHQVTQMGQEVILRCVPISNHLYFYWYRQILGQKVEFLVSFYNNEISEKSEIFDDQFSVERPDGSNFTLKIRSTKLEDSAMYFCARPGLSTDTQYFGPGTRLTVL.

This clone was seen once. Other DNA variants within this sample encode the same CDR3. The CDR3, as DNA: TGTGCCAGCAGCCCCCGCGGGGCCTACGAGCAGTACTTC. Its protein is CASSPRGAYEQYF. The rearrangement uses TRBV9 and TRBJ2-7, with D possibly matching TRBD2 (6 bases). Germline assignment: CDR1 SGDLS and CDR2 YYNGEE. The CDR3 is made up of 13 amino acids. Trimming shortened V by 4 bases and J by 2 bases, and 10 bases separated the two germline ends. The entire variable domain, with the rest obtained from reference TRBV9 and TRBJ2-7, is as follows: DSGVTQTPKHLITATGQRVTLRCSPRSGDLSVYWYQQSLDQGLQFLIQYYNGEERAKGNILERFSAQQFPDLHSELNLSSLELGDSALYFCASSPRGAYEQYFGPGTRLTVT.

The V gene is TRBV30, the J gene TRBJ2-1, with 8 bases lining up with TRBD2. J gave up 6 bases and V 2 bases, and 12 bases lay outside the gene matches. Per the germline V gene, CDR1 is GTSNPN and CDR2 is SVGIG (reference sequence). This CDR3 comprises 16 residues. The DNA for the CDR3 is TGTGCCTGGAGTATAGACCCCCCGGGAGGGTTCAATGAGCAGTTCTTC. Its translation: CAWSIDPPGGFNEQFF.